The 20 T cell receptor beta chains listed next were all sequenced from one sample in a study of cytomegalovirus exposure and HLA in healthy donors. A multiplex PCR was run with 60 Vbeta primers and 13 Jbeta primers. The data were produced by immunoSEQ multiplex PCR, yet TCRdb's version contains in-frame clones alone and is incomplete. The sample shows fewer than 100,000 clones, less than 10% of them seen only once. The sequenced sample was PBMCs. These receptor sequences come from a man aged 45-60 years in good health and CMV-seronegative.

This clone was counted only a few times. The rearrangement joins TRBV21-1 to TRBJ2-1; the DNA was not used to check the table's D call, TRBD2. TRBV21-1 has pseudogene status. This CDR3 comprises 16 residues. The CDR3 protein is CASAPPRTSGYNEQFF. In nucleotides, the CDR3 is TGTGCCAGCGCCCCTCCCCGGACTAGCGGGTACAATGAGCAGTTCTTC.

The V call is TRBV6-5, the J call TRBJ1-1, with D uncertain. The CDR3 contains 13 residues. Trimming cost V 6 bases and J 0 bases, with 8 bases left between them. CDR1 is MNHEY, CDR2 SVGAGI, per germline. This CDR3 reads CASSRTMNTEAFF. DNA for the CDR3: TGTGCCAGCAGCCGCACTATGAACACTGAAGCTTTCTTT.

This clone has more than one count but fewer than ten. The gene calls are TRBV4-2 and TRBJ2-7; possibly TRBD2 for D (6 bases). V shed 3 bases and J shed 1 base, with 10 bases lying between them. The CDR3 runs to 14 residues. Looked up from germline, CDR1 is LGHNA and CDR2 is YNFKEQ. CDR3 residues: CASSQRDSSYEQYF. The CDR3 DNA is TGTGCCAGCAGCCAGCGGGATAGTTCCTACGAGCAGTACTTC.

This clone was observed a few times. This chain connects TRBV15 to TRBJ2-2; TRBD2 is a possible D gene (6 bases). There are 20 residues in the CDR3. Germline values: CDR1 LNHNV, CDR2 YYDKDF (reference sequence). V was cut by 0 bases and J by 1 base, with 21 bases left in between. CDR3 residues: CATSRDSNRPGLGNTGELFF. The CDR3 nucleotides read TGTGCCACCAGCAGAGATAGTAATCGTCCGGGACTGGGGAACACCGGGGAGCTGTTTTTT.

This clone was counted between two and nine times. The chain joins TRBV4-3 to TRBJ1-3, with 7 bases aligning to TRBD1. V was clipped by 4 bases and J by 0 bases; unmatched bases: 12. This CDR3 is 18 amino acids long. The germline V gene has CDR1 LGHNA and CDR2 YSLEER. CDR3: CASSRGETGVSSGNTIYF. DNA for the CDR3: TGCGCCAGCAGCCGGGGGGAAACAGGGGTATCCTCTGGAAACACCATATATTTT.

The chain joins TRBV18 to TRBJ1-5; TRBD1 might be the D (5 bases). Germline V gives CDR1 KGHSH, CDR2 LQKENI. The CDR3 runs 14 residues. Trimming removed 6 bases from V and 5 bases from J, with 14 bases in between. The CDR3 nucleotides are TGTGCCAGCTCGGGCCAGGGCCCAGATCAGCCCCAGCATTTT. It yields the protein CASSGQGPDQPQHF. The full variable domain, its missing parts supplied by reference TRBV18 and TRBJ1-5, is NAGVMQNPRHLVRRRGQEARLRCSPMKGHSHVYWYRQLPEEGLKFMVYLQKENIIDESGMPKERFSAEFPKEGPSILRIQQVVRGDSAAYFCASSGQGPDQPQHFGDGTRLSIL.

This clone was counted between two and nine times. The rearrangement joins TRBV18 to TRBJ1-1; D is undetermined. Trimming took off 3 bases at V and 5 bases at J, with 13 bases between the two ends. This CDR3 is built from 14 residues. Germline values: CDR1 KGHSH, CDR2 LQKENI. The DNA for the CDR3 is TGTGCCAGCTCACCTGACACAAGCTTTACTGAAGCTTTCTTT. This codes for CASSPDTSFTEAFF.

The chain uses TRBV4-1 and TRBJ2-3, with D possibly TRBD1 on 6 matching bases. Germline V gene lookup returns CDR1 MGHRA and CDR2 YSYEKL. V was clipped by 7 bases and J by 2 bases, with 19 bases between them. This CDR3 contains 16 residues. CDR3 residues: CASTLSTGEYTDTQYF. The CDR3 region has the DNA TGCGCCAGCACACTGTCGACAGGAGAGTACACAGATACGCAGTATTTT.

This clone was observed a few times. V usage is TRBV28 and J usage is TRBJ1-2; 7 bases agree with TRBD1. J was trimmed by 4 bases and V by 4 bases; bases with no gene match: 6. In germline, CDR1 is MDHEN, CDR2 SYDVKM. The CDR3 runs 14 residues. This CDR3 reads CASSSPTGSYGYTF. The CDR3 DNA follows: TGTGCCAGCAGTTCACCGACAGGGAGCTATGGCTACACCTTC.

This chain connects TRBV5-6 to TRBJ2-5; 11 bases agree with TRBD2. The assigned J gene may be wrong: the sequence end matches TRBJ2-7 better. Germline V lookup: CDR1 SGHDT, CDR2 YYEEEE. CDR3 length equals 18 residues. CDR3 residues: CASSHGLAGPLLFDEQYF. CDR3 coding DNA: TGTGCCAGCAGCCACGGACTAGCGGGTCCCTTATTATTCGACGAGCAGTACTTC.

J is TRBJ2-7 and V is TRBV28; D is perhaps TRBD2 (6 bases). The V gene's germline CDR1 is MDHEN and CDR2 SYDVKM. CDR3 length equals 13 residues. V lost 5 bases and J 7 bases, leaving 15 bases between the germline ends. CDR3: CASSRGAFPEQYF. CDR3 nucleotides: TGTGCCAGCAGTCGCGGGGCTTTTCCAGAGCAGTACTTC.

This clone was detected only a few times. This rearrangement joins TRBV29-1 to TRBJ2-5, with 7 bases fitting TRBD1. V lost 4 bases and J lost 2; bases outside the gene matches: 4. Germline CDR1 reads SQVTM; CDR2 reads ANQGSEA. The CDR3 has 13 amino acids. The CDR3 reads CSVGDRAQETQYF. As DNA, the CDR3 is TGCAGCGTTGGAGACAGGGCGCAAGAGACCCAGTACTTC.

This clone appeared a few times. This sequence joins TRBV4-3 and TRBJ2-4; 9 positions match TRBD2. There are 16 residues in the CDR3. Germline V gives CDR1 LGHNA, CDR2 YSLEER. Unmatched junction bases numbered 8, after V lost 0 bases and J lost 8 bases. CDR3 region: CASSQELAGGPDIQYF. CDR3 DNA sequence: TGCGCCAGCAGCCAAGAATTGGCGGGAGGGCCGGACATTCAGTACTTC.

The gene calls are TRBV9 and TRBJ2-7, with TRBD2 identical over 13 bases. Germline-derived CDR1 and CDR2 are SGDLS and YYNGEE. V was pared by 2 bases and J by 4 bases, with 6 bases of the junction left unmatched. This CDR3 contains 16 residues. In DNA form, the CDR3 reads TGTGCCAGCAGCGTCGGACTAGCGGGAGCCGGGTACGAGCAGTACTTC. Translating gives CASSVGLAGAGYEQYF. The full variable domain, in which reference TRBV9 and TRBJ2-7 provide the parts outside the CDR3, is DSGVTQTPKHLITATGQRVTLRCSPRSGDLSVYWYQQSLDQGLQFLIQYYNGEERAKGNILERFSAQQFPDLHSELNLSSLELGDSALYFCASSVGLAGAGYEQYFGPGTRLTVT.

The chain combines TRBV5-1 with TRBJ2-1, with TRBD2 matching over 16 bases. Germline loops: CDR1 SGHRS, CDR2 YFSETQ. J lost 0 bases, V lost 3 bases, and 3 bases had no gene match. The length of the CDR3 is 18 residues. The CDR3 sequence is CASSWGLAGGSSYNEQFF. CDR3 bases: TGCGCCAGCAGCTGGGGACTAGCGGGAGGGAGCTCCTACAATGAGCAGTTCTTC.

The chain joins TRBV6-5 to TRBJ1-5, with 7 bases identical to TRBD1. The junction had 0 bases not matched to a gene; V was cut back by 0 bases and J by 1 base. CDR1 MNHEY and CDR2 SVGAGI come from the germline V gene. The CDR3 is made up of 15 amino acids. The CDR3 DNA sequence: TGTGCCAGCAGTTACTCGGGACAGAGCAATCAGCCCCAGCATTTT. Residues: CASSYSGQSNQPQHF.

The rearrangement links TRBV5-1 to TRBJ1-1; D not certain. Germline lookup yields CDR1 SGHRS and CDR2 YFSETQ. Trimming cost V 3 bases and J 1 base, with 10 bases left between them. The CDR3 is made up of 14 amino acids. The CDR3: CASSSAQENTEAFF. The CDR3 bases are TGCGCCAGCAGCTCGGCCCAGGAGAACACTGAAGCTTTCTTT.

This clone was observed a few times. The rearrangement joins TRBV19 to TRBJ2-7; 8 bases are a match to TRBD1. V shed 3 bases, J shed 1 base, and the junction held 5 bases outside the gene matches. The germline CDR1 and CDR2 sequences are LNHDA and SQIVND (reference sequence). The CDR3 covers 15 residues. Written as DNA, the CDR3 is TGTGCCAGTAGTATCGGACAGGGAAGATCCTACGAGCAGTACTTC. Translated: CASSIGQGRSYEQYF.

This clone was seen only a few times. The CDR3 DNA is TGTGCCAGCAGCTTTTTAGATGATGAGCAGTTCTTC. This codes for CASSFLDDEQFF. The V and J genes are TRBV7-2 and TRBJ2-1, with D uncertain. Trimming pared 3 bases from V and 8 bases from J, leaving 8 bases between. This CDR3 spans 12 amino acids. Germline V lookup: CDR1 SGHTA, CDR2 FQGNSA.

Only a few counts were recorded for this clone. This chain links TRBV11-2 with TRBJ1-1; a possible D gene is TRBD1 (6 bases). The germline V and J ends were trimmed by 2 bases and 10 bases, with 11 bases remaining between them. Germline lookup yields CDR1 SGHAT and CDR2 FQNNGV. CDR3 length: 12 residues. The CDR3 region has the DNA TGTGCCAGCAGCTTAATCCAGACAGGAGCTTTCTTT. Amino acids: CASSLIQTGAFF.